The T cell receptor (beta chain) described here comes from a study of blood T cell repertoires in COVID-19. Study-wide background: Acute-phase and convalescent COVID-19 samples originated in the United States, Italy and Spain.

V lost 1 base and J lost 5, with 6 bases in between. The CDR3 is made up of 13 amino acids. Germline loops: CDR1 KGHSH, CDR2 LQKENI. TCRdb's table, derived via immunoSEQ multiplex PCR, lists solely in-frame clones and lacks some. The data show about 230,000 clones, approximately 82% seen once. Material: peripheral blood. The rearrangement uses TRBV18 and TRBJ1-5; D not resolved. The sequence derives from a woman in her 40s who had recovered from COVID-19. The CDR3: CASSPREDQPQHF. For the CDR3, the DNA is TGTGCCAGCTCACCACGGGAGGATCAGCCCCAGCATTTT.